The T cell receptor beta chain under discussion was sequenced for a study of T cells in Graves' hyperthyroidism and ophthalmopathy. Lactation, pregnancy, other autoimmune disease or uncontrolled infection excluded patients. An approximately 10 ml volume of fresh peripheral blood provided the PBMCs. The source material, RNA transcripts, was used to amplify TCR beta CDR3 regions. In the first-round RT-PCR of the TCR CDR3, the HTBI primer set was used. TCRdb fed the multiplex PCR reads into MiXCR, producing one record per CDR3 protein. The sample carries roughly 100,000 distinct CDR3 sequences, roughly 50% recorded once. Germline values: CDR1 SGHTA, CDR2 FQGTGA. Trimming left V 1 base short and J 9 bases short, with 13 bases between. The CDR3 loop spans 14 amino acids.

J is TRBJ1-5 and V is TRBV7-3; a possible D gene is TRBD1 (5 bases). This TCR derives from a man aged 35 to 55 with Graves' hyperthyroidism. The sample was blood. The DNA of the CDR3 is TGTGCCAGCAGCTTAAAGGGGTGGCAACCGCCCCAGCATTTT. Amino acids: CASSLKGWQPPQHF.